One sample yielded the 13 T cell receptor beta chains listed below, sequenced in a study of T cell repertoires in cytomegalovirus infection. MiXCR was run by TCRdb on the reads, yielding one entry per CDR3 protein. Of some 180,000 distinct CDR3 sequences in the sample, roughly a fifth were seen once. The source material was PBMCs. The receptor set was obtained from a human donor in good health (CMV status not recorded). Some clones in this sample may be carry-over from other donors' samples.

The V gene is TRBV7-8, the J gene TRBJ1-1, with TRBD1 matching over 9 bases. With V trimmed by 1 base and J by 6 bases, 6 bases remained unmatched. Germline CDR1 and CDR2: SGHVS and FQNEAQ. CDR3 length: 15 amino acids. CDR3 protein: CASSLGGDRAAEAFF. The CDR3 DNA is TGTGCCAGCAGCTTAGGGGGGGACAGGGCCGCTGAAGCTTTCTTT.

This clonotype has only a few counts. The chain uses TRBV3-1 and TRBJ1-2, with D unclear. The V end lost 0 bases, the J end lost 8 bases, and 13 bases lay between the germline ends. The CDR3 is 14 amino acids. The germline V gene has CDR1 LGHDT and CDR2 YNNKEL (reference sequence). DNA of the CDR3: TGTGCCAGCAGCCAAGATTCCCCAGGACGGGGCTACACCTTC. Protein: CASSQDSPGRGYTF.

The gene calls are TRBV6-6 and TRBJ2-3, with 8 bases aligning to TRBD2. CDR3 length: 15 residues. Trimming at V came to 6 bases and at J to 4 bases, leaving 9 bases not matched to a gene. CDR1 and CDR2 (germline): MNHNY, SVGAGI (reference sequence). CDR3 loop: CASSPRAGLADTQYF. CDR3 DNA sequence: TGTGCCAGCAGCCCGCGGGCGGGACTAGCAGATACGCAGTATTTT.

This chain links TRBV29-1 with TRBJ2-3; tentative D call: TRBD2 (8 bases). CDR1 is SQVTM, CDR2 ANQGSEA, per germline. V was pared by 3 bases and J by 1 base, with 14 bases between. The CDR3 is made up of 15 amino acids. CDR3: CSVDGGGTGTDTQYF. The DNA of the CDR3 is TGCAGCGTTGACGGGGGGGGGACAGGCACAGATACGCAGTATTTT.

The gene calls are TRBV18 and TRBJ1-1; tentatively, D is TRBD1 (6 bases). V was trimmed by 1 base and J by 0 bases, leaving 9 bases between them. Germline CDR1 and CDR2: KGHSH and LQKENI. CDR3 size: 15 residues. CDR3 DNA: TGTGCCAGCTCACCACACAGGGACATGAACACTGAAGCTTTCTTT. Encoded protein: CASSPHRDMNTEAFF. Complete variable domain (other parts from reference TRBV18 and TRBJ1-1): NAGVMQNPRHLVRRRGQEARLRCSPMKGHSHVYWYRQLPEEGLKFMVYLQKENIIDESGMPKERFSAEFPKEGPSILRIQQVVRGDSAAYFCASSPHRDMNTEAFFGQGTRLTVV.

The gene calls are TRBV28 and TRBJ1-6; D is ambiguous. This CDR3 is 15 amino acids long. CDR1 and CDR2 (germline): MDHEN, SYDVKM. V was cut by 6 bases and J by 7 bases, with 16 bases left in between. Here the CDR3 DNA reads TGTGCCAGCAGCCCCGCCTTGGGGTTGAATTCACCCCTCCACTTT. This translates into CASSPALGLNSPLHF.

A few counts support this clonotype. The chain couples TRBV5-1 to TRBJ2-2; a possible D gene is TRBD1 (6 bases). Between the trimmed V and J ends, which lost 2 bases and 3 bases, there was a span of 8 bases. The CDR3 runs 14 residues. CDR1 is SGHRS, CDR2 YFSETQ, per germline. The CDR3 sequence: CASSLQGYTGELFF. The CDR3, as DNA: TGCGCCAGCAGCTTACAGGGATACACCGGGGAGCTGTTTTTT.

In its sample, this clonotype was seen a few times. V and J are TRBV28 and TRBJ2-3; 7 nucleotides align to TRBD2. This CDR3 is 14 amino acids long. With V trimmed by 4 bases and J by 0 bases, 1 base remained unmatched. Germline values: CDR1 MDHEN, CDR2 SYDVKM. The CDR3 here is CASSYSGSTDTQYF. The CDR3 coding sequence is TGTGCCAGCAGTTATAGCGGGAGCACAGATACGCAGTATTTT.

The chain joins TRBV20-1 to TRBJ2-1; 13 nucleotides line up with TRBD2. Germline CDR1 is DFQATT and CDR2 is SNEGSKA (reference sequence). This CDR3 has 13 residues. V lost 8 bases to trimming and J lost 7 bases; unmatched junction nucleotides: 5. CDR3 sequence reads: CSTGGLAGNEQFF. The CDR3 DNA is TGCAGTACGGGGGGACTAGCGGGAAATGAGCAGTTCTTC.

This sequence joins TRBV29-1 and TRBJ2-7; tentatively, D is TRBD2 (5 bases). The V gene's germline CDR1 is SQVTM and CDR2 ANQGSEA. V was shortened by 4 bases and J by 0 bases, with 13 bases between the two germline ends. The CDR3 is 14 amino acids. The CDR3 DNA sequence: TGCAGCGTTGGGGGATATCGGGGCTCCTACGAGCAGTACTTC. Its protein is CSVGGYRGSYEQYF.

There are many counts of this clonotype. The CDR3 is CASSFYRPGLAGFSSNEQFF. The CDR3 DNA is TGTGCCAGCAGCTTTTACCGACCGGGACTAGCGGGATTTTCAAGCAATGAGCAGTTCTTC. V usage is TRBV7-6 and J usage is TRBJ2-1; TRBD2 agrees at 13 bases. CDR1 is SGHVS and CDR2 is FNYEAQ in the germline V gene. The CDR3 contains 20 residues. J lost 6 bases, V lost 3 bases, and 17 bases had no gene match.

This clonotype has at least ten counts. This chain uses TRBV11-3 with TRBJ2-3; the match to TRBD1 covers 8 bases. The junction had 8 bases not matched to a gene; V was cut back by 4 bases and J by 5 bases. Germline lookup yields CDR1 SGHNT and CDR2 YENEEA. This CDR3 has 15 amino acids. The CDR3 sequence is CASSSAGGPRDTQYF. CDR3 bases: TGTGCCAGCAGCTCCGCAGGGGGCCCGAGAGATACGCAGTATTTT.

The V call is TRBV2, the J call TRBJ2-5; the D gene is possibly TRBD1 (5 bases). The CDR3 has 14 amino acids. Germline CDR1 reads SNHLY; CDR2 reads FYNNEI. The ends were cut back, 4 bases at V and 3 bases at J, with 12 bases in the middle. The CDR3, as DNA: TGTGCCAGCAGTGGACAGCCTATTGAAGAGACCCAGTACTTC. Translating it yields CASSGQPIEETQYF. The whole variable domain, filled in from reference TRBV2 and TRBJ2-5, reads EPEVTQTPSHQVTQMGQEVILRCVPISNHLYFYWYRQILGQKVEFLVSFYNNEISEKSEIFDDQFSVERPDGSNFTLKIRSTKLEDSAMYFCASSGQPIEETQYFGPGTRLLVL.